This T cell receptor beta chain was identified during a study of blood T cell repertoires in COVID-19. About the research overall: Sites in the United States, Italy and Spain provided acute and convalescent COVID-19 samples. PBMCs, B-cell-depleted T cells, or T cells provided the cDNA or gDNA that made up the material.

Germline V gives CDR1 SGDLS, CDR2 YYNGEE. This CDR3 region has 14 residues. Trimming shortened V by 0 bases and J by 4 bases, and 10 bases separated the two germline ends. Per the authors' pipeline: It was from reference gene primer amplification that nucleated cell counts were estimated. Profiled with immunoSEQ multiplex PCR; TCRdb holds only in-frame clones, not every one. The V and J calls and clone size were taken over from that table, and D and trimming were inferred from the DNA. This table holds approximately 210,000 clones, roughly 81% found once. The chain recombines TRBV9 with TRBJ2-5, with D possibly being TRBD2 (5 bases). Sequenced: peripheral blood. The receptor comes from an older woman with active or convalescent COVID-19. The CDR3 region is CASSVDPGRETQYF. CDR3 bases: TGTGCCAGCAGCGTAGATCCGGGAAGAGAGACCCAGTACTTC.